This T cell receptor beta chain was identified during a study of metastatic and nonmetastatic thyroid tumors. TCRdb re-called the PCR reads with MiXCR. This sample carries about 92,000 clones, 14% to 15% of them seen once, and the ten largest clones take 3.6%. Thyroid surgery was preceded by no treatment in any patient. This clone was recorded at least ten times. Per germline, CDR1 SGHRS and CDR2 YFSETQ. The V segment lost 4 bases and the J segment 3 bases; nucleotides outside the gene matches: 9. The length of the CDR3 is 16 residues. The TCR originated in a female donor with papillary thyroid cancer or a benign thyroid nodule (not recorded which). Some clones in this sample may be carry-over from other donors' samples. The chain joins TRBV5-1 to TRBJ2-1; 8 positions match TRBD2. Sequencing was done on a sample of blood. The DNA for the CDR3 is TGCGCCAGCAGCCCTCGGGAGGGCAGGAACTACAATGAGCAGTTCTTC. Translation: CASSPREGRNYNEQFF.